The 22 T cell receptor beta chains below come from one sample, sequenced in a study of blood T cell repertoires in COVID-19. Libraries were prepared by immunoSEQ multiplex PCR; TCRdb keeps only in-frame clonotypes and omits some of them. The sample lists approximately 160,000 clones, 90% seen once, with approximately 0.5% in the top ten. Input material: peripheral blood. The receptor source for this set is a man aged 45-65 years with acute or convalescent COVID-19.

This chain uses TRBV6-2 or TRBV6-3 with TRBJ1-5; D unclear. CDR1 and CDR2 from the germline V gene are MNHEY and SVGEGT. V lost 2 bases to trimming and J lost 7 bases, with 9 bases between them. The CDR3 is made up of 13 amino acids. CDR3 nucleotides: TGTGCCAGCAGTTACGGGCCTGGGCAGCCCCAGCATTTT. It encodes CASSYGPGQPQHF.

V gene TRBV6-2 or TRBV6-3 combines with J gene TRBJ1-5; D may be TRBD1 (6 bases). Deletions cut 6 bases from V and 2 bases from J, with 14 bases between. The CDR3 is 15 residues long. Germline V gene sequence: CDR1 MNHEY, CDR2 SVGEGT. CDR3 sequence: CASSATGLGNQPQHF. The CDR3 DNA reads TGTGCCAGCAGCGCCACAGGGCTGGGCAATCAGCCCCAGCATTTT.

The CDR3 sequence is CASSNLNTIYF. CDR3 bases: TGCGCCAGCAGCAACTTAAACACCATATATTTT. J is TRBJ1-3 and V is TRBV5-1; no firm D call. This CDR3 has 11 amino acids. Looked up from germline, CDR1 is SGHRS and CDR2 is YFSETQ. Deletions cut 4 bases from V and 6 bases from J, with 5 bases between.

The V call is TRBV5-1, the J call TRBJ2-5, with 12 nucleotides matching TRBD2. Trimming at V came to 1 base and at J to 5 bases, leaving 12 bases not matched to a gene. This CDR3 is 18 amino acids long. CDR1 and CDR2 from the germline V gene are SGHRS and YFSETQ. This CDR3 is CASSLSLAGGLSRETQYF. CDR3 DNA: TGCGCCAGCAGCTTGTCTCTAGCGGGGGGGCTGAGTCGGGAGACCCAGTACTTC.

Turning to this clone: Other DNA sequences within the sample encode an identical CDR3. This chain links TRBV18 with TRBJ2-1; TRBD2 matches 13 bases. Germline assignment: CDR1 KGHSH and CDR2 LQKENI. CDR3 length equals 15 residues. V trimming: 3 bases; J trimming: 7 bases; junction bases outside the gene matches: 3. This CDR3 is CASSPGLAGYNEQFF. The CDR3 coding sequence is TGTGCCAGCTCACCGGGACTAGCGGGATATAATGAGCAGTTCTTC. The whole variable domain, filled in from reference TRBV18 and TRBJ2-1, reads NAGVMQNPRHLVRRRGQEARLRCSPMKGHSHVYWYRQLPEEGLKFMVYLQKENIIDESGMPKERFSAEFPKEGPSILRIQQVVRGDSAAYFCASSPGLAGYNEQFFGPGTRLTVL.

This chain connects TRBV5-1 to TRBJ2-1, with D hard to call. The CDR3 is made up of 15 amino acids. CDR1 and CDR2 from the germline V gene are SGHRS and YFSETQ. V lost 4 bases and J 0 bases, leaving 11 bases between the germline ends. This CDR3 is CASSPTTSSYNEQFF. In DNA, the CDR3 is TGCGCCAGCAGCCCGACAACGAGCTCCTACAATGAGCAGTTCTTC.

The V call is TRBV5-6, the J call TRBJ1-2; TRBD1 matches at 7 bases. V was clipped by 4 bases and J by 5 bases; unmatched bases: 8. The germline V gene has CDR1 SGHDT and CDR2 YYEEEE. This CDR3 has 14 amino acids. CDR3 in amino acids: CASSETGRFYGYTF. The CDR3 DNA follows: TGTGCCAGCAGCGAGACAGGGAGATTTTATGGCTACACCTTC.

V and J are TRBV4-2 and TRBJ1-2; the D is unclear. From germline, CDR1 is LGHNA and CDR2 YNFKEQ. Trimming left V 3 bases short and J 2 bases short, with 7 bases between. CDR3 length: 13 amino acids. The CDR3 reads CASSQSSNYGYTF. CDR3 bases: TGTGCCAGCAGCCAGAGTTCGAACTATGGCTACACCTTC.

This rearrangement joins TRBV9 to TRBJ2-1; tentative D call: TRBD1 (6 bases). The CDR3 extends over 14 amino acids. Germline CDR1 and CDR2: SGDLS and YYNGEE. V gave up 4 bases and J gave up 6 bases, with 14 bases separating them. CDR3 amino acids: CASSPRMGANEQFF. DNA for the CDR3: TGTGCCAGCAGCCCCCGGATGGGGGCCAATGAGCAGTTCTTC.

The chain carries TRBV11-3 and TRBJ2-1; the D gene is possibly TRBD1 (7 bases). The length of the CDR3 is 16 residues. Trimming took 5 bases from V and 6 from J, leaving 20 bases between them. Germline values: CDR1 SGHNT, CDR2 YENEEA. The CDR3 reads CASSPLPGDSLNEQFF. In DNA form, the CDR3 reads TGTGCCAGCAGCCCCCTCCCGGGGGACAGCCTCAATGAGCAGTTCTTC.

The chain links TRBV7-2 to TRBJ2-5; the match to TRBD2 covers 14 bases. J was trimmed by 4 bases and V by 3 bases; bases with no gene match: 1. CDR1 is SGHTA and CDR2 is FQGNSA in the germline V gene. This CDR3 contains 15 residues. As DNA, the CDR3 is TGTGCCAGCAGCTTGACTAGCGGGGGGGGAGAGACCCAGTACTTC. It specifies CASSLTSGGGETQYF.

This clone occurred once. The chain employs TRBV30 and TRBJ2-3, with D perhaps matching TRBD2 (5 bases). CDR1 and CDR2 (germline): GTSNPN, SVGIG (reference sequence). CDR3 length equals 18 residues. Trimming left V 0 bases short and J 3 bases short, with 22 bases between. CDR3 region: CAWSVFGGREGRTDTQYF. DNA of the CDR3: TGTGCCTGGAGTGTATTTGGTGGTCGTGAGGGTAGGACAGATACGCAGTATTTT.

This chain links TRBV9 with TRBJ1-5; possible D gene TRBD1, 6 bases. CDR3 length: 14 amino acids. Germline V gives CDR1 SGDLS, CDR2 YYNGEE. V lost 0 bases, J lost 8 bases, and 12 bases lay in between. The CDR3 spells CASSVGTVGEPQHF. CDR3 DNA sequence: TGTGCCAGCAGCGTAGGGACAGTAGGTGAGCCCCAGCATTTT.

V and J are TRBV7-6 and TRBJ2-3; D is perhaps TRBD2 (5 bases). Germline CDR1 and CDR2: SGHVS and FNYEAQ. V lost 5 bases, J lost 4 bases, and 10 bases lay in between. CDR3 size: 13 residues. The CDR3 loop is CASSRQAADTQYF. CDR3 nucleotides: TGTGCCAGCAGCCGACAAGCGGCAGATACGCAGTATTTT. The full variable domain, rest sourced from reference TRBV7-6 and TRBJ2-3, is GAGVSQSPRYKVTKRGQDVALRCDPISGHVSLYWYRQALGQGPEFLTYFNYEAQQDKSGLPNDRFSAERPEGSISTLTIQRTEQRDSAMYRCASSRQAADTQYFGPGTRLTVL.

Only one count was recorded for this clone. The V gene is TRBV5-1, the J gene TRBJ2-5; the match to TRBD2 covers 7 bases. CDR1 SGHRS and CDR2 YFSETQ come from the germline V gene. J gave up 3 bases and V 4 bases, and 9 bases lay outside the gene matches. This CDR3 spans 15 amino acids. CDR3 nucleotide sequence: TGCGCCAGCAGCGGCTCACTAGCGTATAAAGAGACCCAGTACTTC. This sequence encodes CASSGSLAYKETQYF. The entire variable domain, with the rest obtained from reference TRBV5-1 and TRBJ2-5, is as follows: KAGVTQTPRYLIKTRGQQVTLSCSPISGHRSVSWYQQTPGQGLQFLFEYFSETQRNKGNFPGRFSGRQFSNSRSEMNVSTLELGDSALYLCASSGSLAYKETQYFGPGTRLLVL.

This clone has a single count. The DNA for the CDR3 is TGTGCCACCAGTGAACAGAACACCGGGGAGCTGTTTTTT. This codes for CATSEQNTGELFF. The V and J genes are TRBV24-1 and TRBJ2-2; unclear D gene. This CDR3 has 13 amino acids. The germline CDR1 and CDR2 sequences are KGHDR and SFDVKD. V gave up 4 bases and J gave up 1 base, with 3 bases separating them.

This clone is a singleton in its sample. V and J are TRBV18 and TRBJ1-4; D is undetermined. The germline V gene has CDR1 KGHSH and CDR2 LQKENI. This CDR3 spans 17 amino acids. V was pared by 2 bases and J by 0 bases, with 13 bases between. CDR3 coding DNA: TGTGCCAGCTCACCATCGATCGCAGGTGCAACTAATGAAAAACTGTTTTTT. Translating it yields CASSPSIAGATNEKLFF.

This chain connects TRBV18 to TRBJ1-5; possibly TRBD1 for D (5 bases). The CDR3 runs 13 residues. V lost 5 bases and J 5 bases, leaving 10 bases between the germline ends. The germline V gene encodes CDR1 KGHSH and CDR2 LQKENI. The CDR3 loop reads CASSTFRDQPQHF. CDR3 DNA sequence: TGTGCCAGCTCAACATTCAGGGATCAGCCCCAGCATTTT.

The chain combines TRBV28 with TRBJ2-7; D is perhaps TRBD1 (6 bases). This CDR3 has 15 residues. The V and J ends lost 2 bases and 1 base respectively, with 12 bases between them. Germline CDR1 is MDHEN and CDR2 is SYDVKM. The CDR3 region has the DNA TGTGCCAGCAGTTTACCAGGGGCCGTATCCTACGAGCAGTACTTC. Translation: CASSLPGAVSYEQYF.

The J gene is TRBJ2-1, the V gene TRBV7-9, with 10 bases matching TRBD1. Unmatched junction bases numbered 14, after V lost 5 bases and J lost 10 bases. CDR3 length: 16 amino acids. The germline CDR1 and CDR2 sequences are SEHNR and FQNEAQ (reference sequence). The CDR3 region has the DNA TGTGCCAGCAGCCCCGCCGACAGGGGGCCAAATGGGGAGCAGTTCTTC. Translating gives CASSPADRGPNGEQFF. The variable domain in full, with the rest retrieved from reference TRBV7-9 and TRBJ2-1, is DTGVSQNPRHKITKRGQNVTFRCDPISEHNRLYWYRQTLGQGPEFLTYFQNEAQLEKSRLLSDRFSAERPKGSFSTLEIQRTEQGDSAMYLCASSPADRGPNGEQFFGPGTRLTVL.

The V call is TRBV25-1, the J call TRBJ1-2, with D possibly TRBD1 on 6 matching bases. The CDR3 is made up of 14 amino acids. CDR1 is MGHDK, CDR2 SYGVNS, per germline. V was clipped by 8 bases and J by 4 bases, with 17 bases between them. This CDR3 reads CASATLGQLYGYTF. Here the CDR3 DNA reads TGTGCCAGCGCCACTTTAGGACAGCTCTATGGCTACACCTTC.

V usage is TRBV6-5 and J usage is TRBJ1-5, with no clear D. V gave up 6 bases and J gave up 1 base, with 7 bases separating them. The CDR3 has 13 residues. CDR1 is MNHEY, CDR2 SVGAGI, per germline. DNA for the CDR3: TGTGCCAGCAGCCCCACAAGCAATCAGCCCCAGCATTTT. Amino acid sequence: CASSPTSNQPQHF.